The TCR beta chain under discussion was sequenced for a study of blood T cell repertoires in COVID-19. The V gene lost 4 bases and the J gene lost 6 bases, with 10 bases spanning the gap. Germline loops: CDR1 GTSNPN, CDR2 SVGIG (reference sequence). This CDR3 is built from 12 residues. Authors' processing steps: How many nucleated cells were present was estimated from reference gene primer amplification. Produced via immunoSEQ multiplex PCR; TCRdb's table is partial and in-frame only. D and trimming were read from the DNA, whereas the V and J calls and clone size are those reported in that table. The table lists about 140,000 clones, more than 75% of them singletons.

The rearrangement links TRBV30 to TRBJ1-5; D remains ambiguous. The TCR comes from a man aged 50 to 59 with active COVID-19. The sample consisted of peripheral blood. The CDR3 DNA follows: TGTGCCTGGAACCAAGCGTCTCAGCCCCAGCATTTT. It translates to CAWNQASQPQHF.